The 23 T cell receptor beta chains in this list originate from one sample, sequenced in a study of blood T cell repertoires in COVID-19. This table comes from immunoSEQ multiplex PCR, and its TCRdb copy is limited to in-frame clones, with some not included. The sample consists of about 340,000 clones, roughly 90% of them appearing once. Sequenced input: PBMCs or T cells enriched from blood (not recorded which). The receptors were sampled from a woman in her 30s who had recovered from COVID-19.

The gene calls are TRBV6-5 and TRBJ1-1; the D gene is possibly TRBD1 (5 bases). Trimming took off 7 bases at V and 4 bases at J, with 10 bases between the two ends. Germline CDR1 and CDR2: MNHEY and SVGAGI. This CDR3 contains 12 residues. The CDR3 nucleotides read TGTGCCAGCACCTCAGGGTCCACTGAAGCTTTCTTT. Translated: CASTSGSTEAFF.

The chain links TRBV4-2 to TRBJ2-2; 7 bases agree with TRBD1. Per the germline V gene, CDR1 is LGHNA and CDR2 is YNFKEQ. J was trimmed by 2 bases and V by 1 base; bases with no gene match: 4. The CDR3 runs 16 residues. The CDR3 is CASSQVTGVNTGELFF. The CDR3 region has the DNA TGTGCCAGCAGCCAAGTCACAGGGGTAAACACCGGGGAGCTGTTTTTT.

The chain uses TRBV24-1 and TRBJ1-1; D is perhaps TRBD1 (5 bases). Trimming removed 3 bases at V and 6 bases at J, with 16 bases between. The germline V gene encodes CDR1 KGHDR and CDR2 SFDVKD. The CDR3 runs to 15 residues. CDR3 coding DNA: TGTGCCACCAGTGATAGCGGGACCTACAACGCTGAAGCTTTCTTT. Translating it yields CATSDSGTYNAEAFF.

The chain couples TRBV29-1 to TRBJ1-4; D gene unclear. The germline V and J ends were trimmed by 6 bases and 5 bases, with 10 bases remaining between them. Germline V gene lookup returns CDR1 SQVTM and CDR2 ANQGSEA. CDR3 length: 12 residues. This chain's CDR3 is CSVRAPNEKLFF. CDR3 bases: TGCAGCGTGAGGGCCCCAAATGAAAAACTGTTTTTT. Looking up the rest from reference TRBV29-1 and TRBJ1-4 gives the full variable domain: SAVISQKPSRDICQRGTSLTIQCQVDSQVTMMFWYRQQPGQSLTLIATANQGSEATYESGFVIDKFPISRPNLTFSTLTVSNMSPEDSSIYLCSVRAPNEKLFFGSGTQLSVL.

The rearrangement uses TRBV4-1 and TRBJ2-7; D unresolved. The CDR3 is 15 amino acids. CDR1 and CDR2 from the germline V gene are MGHRA and YSYEKL. The ends were cut back, 1 base at V and 1 base at J, with 11 bases in the middle. CDR3: CASSQGGGISYEQYF. CDR3 in DNA: TGCGCCAGCAGCCAAGGCGGCGGAATTTCCTACGAGCAGTACTTC.

This clone was recorded only once. CDR3 residues: CASSLGTSLTYNEQFF. The CDR3 DNA is TGTGCCAGCAGCTTGGGGACTAGCCTCACCTACAATGAGCAGTTCTTC. The rearrangement links TRBV7-9 to TRBJ2-1, with 9 bases aligning to TRBD2. Germline V gene data show CDR1 as SEHNR and CDR2 as FQNEAQ (reference sequence). The CDR3 spans 16 residues. V gave up 3 bases and J gave up 2 bases; unmatched junction bases: 5.

The chain employs TRBV11-2 and TRBJ2-1; possible D gene TRBD2, 5 bases. The CDR3 consists of 14 residues. V lost 5 bases and J lost 6, with 14 bases in between. Germline V gene data show CDR1 as SGHAT and CDR2 as FQNNGV. The CDR3 here is CASSPTSAGNEQFF. CDR3 DNA sequence: TGTGCCAGCAGCCCTACCTCCGCGGGCAATGAGCAGTTCTTC.

This chain uses TRBV13 with TRBJ2-1; 7 bases are shared with TRBD2. The CDR3 consists of 13 residues. Germline V gives CDR1 PRHDT, CDR2 FYEKMQ (reference sequence). V lost 5 bases to trimming and J lost 8 bases; unmatched junction nucleotides: 6. The CDR3 coding sequence is TGTGCCAGCAGCAGCTGGGGGGGAGATGAGCAGTTCTTC. Amino acid sequence: CASSSWGGDEQFF.

This chain links TRBV27 with TRBJ2-1; 7 positions match TRBD2. With 1 base clipped from V and 8 bases from J, the junction kept 14 bases outside the gene matches. The CDR3 runs 17 residues. In germline, CDR1 is MNHEY, CDR2 SMNVEV (reference sequence). The CDR3 reads CASSLLSSGTLQDEQFF. The CDR3 DNA follows: TGTGCCAGCAGTTTATTGTCTAGCGGAACACTACAAGATGAGCAGTTCTTC.

This chain uses TRBV28 with TRBJ1-4; the D is unclear. The CDR3 totals 16 residues. Germline V gene lookup returns CDR1 MDHEN and CDR2 SYDVKM. V was clipped by 3 bases and J by 0 bases, with 11 bases between them. The DNA of the CDR3 is TGTGCCAGCAGTTTTCTGGCGGTCGCAACTAATGAAAAACTGTTTTTT. Amino acid sequence: CASSFLAVATNEKLFF.

The chain has TRBV28 and TRBJ2-7; D perhaps matches TRBD2 (6 bases). Germline assignment: CDR1 MDHEN and CDR2 SYDVKM. Trimming removed 6 bases from V and 7 bases from J, with 16 bases in between. The CDR3 sequence is 13 residues long. The CDR3 protein is CASRSGGLVEQYF. DNA of the CDR3: TGTGCCAGCAGGAGTGGGGGGTTAGTGGAGCAGTACTTC.

The count of this clone is one. The V call is TRBV11-3, the J call TRBJ1-6; D remains ambiguous. CDR1 is SGHNT and CDR2 is YENEEA in the germline V gene. The CDR3 has 13 amino acids. V gave up 1 base and J gave up 6 bases, with 4 bases separating them. The CDR3 nucleotides read TGTGCCAGCAGCTTAGGAGGTAATTCACCCCTCCACTTT. Its protein is CASSLGGNSPLHF.

The genes are TRBV27 and TRBJ2-3; weak D call: TRBD2 (6 bases). This CDR3 has 14 residues. Germline values: CDR1 MNHEY, CDR2 SMNVEV (reference sequence). With 4 bases removed from V and 4 bases from J, the gap between germline ends came to 12 bases. In DNA form, the CDR3 reads TGTGCCAGCAGTTGGGCGGGACCCCCAGATACGCAGTATTTT. Translating gives CASSWAGPPDTQYF.

This chain joins TRBV6-1 and TRBJ2-7, with 11 bases lining up with TRBD2. V gave up 2 bases and J gave up 2 bases; unmatched junction bases: 5. CDR1 and CDR2 (germline): MNHNS, SASEGT. The CDR3 loop spans 16 amino acids. This chain's CDR3 is CASSELVSGGAYEQYF. The CDR3 region has the DNA TGTGCCAGCAGTGAACTTGTTAGCGGGGGGGCCTACGAGCAGTACTTC.

This rearrangement joins TRBV4-3 to TRBJ2-7; TRBD1 matches at 12 bases. V lost 8 bases and J lost 2; bases outside the gene matches: 4. The CDR3 consists of 14 residues. CDR1 is LGHNA and CDR2 is YSLEER in the germline V gene. CDR3 loop: CASSRDRGPYEQYF. CDR3 coding DNA: TGCGCCAGCTCCCGGGACAGGGGGCCCTACGAGCAGTACTTC.

The chain joins TRBV2 to TRBJ1-2, with no clear D. This CDR3 comprises 14 residues. V lost 7 bases to trimming and J lost 8 bases, with 20 bases between them. In germline, CDR1 is SNHLY, CDR2 FYNNEI. CDR3 in DNA: TGTGCCAGCATAGGCGGGTCCCCCAGGAGAGGCTACACCTTC. Translated, it gives CASIGGSPRRGYTF.

The rearrangement links TRBV28 to TRBJ1-1, with TRBD1 identical over 7 bases. V shed 3 bases and J 2 bases; nucleotides not matched to a gene: 6. This CDR3 comprises 15 residues. Per the germline V gene, CDR1 is MDHEN and CDR2 is SYDVKM. CDR3 loop: CASSLTGLFNTEAFF. The CDR3 DNA is TGTGCCAGCAGTTTGACAGGGCTGTTTAACACTGAAGCTTTCTTT.

The gene calls are TRBV11-3 and TRBJ2-7, with 11 bases identical to TRBD1. CDR1 and CDR2 (germline): SGHNT, YENEEA. V dropped 5 bases and J dropped 2; count of bases not matched to a gene: 8. The CDR3 consists of 16 residues. The CDR3 spells CASSGRLGQGAYEQYF. The CDR3 bases are TGTGCCAGCAGCGGACGACTGGGACAGGGGGCCTACGAGCAGTACTTC. Filled out from reference TRBV11-3 and TRBJ2-7, the complete variable domain reads EAGVVQSPRYKIIEKKQPVAFWCNPISGHNTLYWYLQNLGQGPELLIRYENEEAVDDSQLPKDRFSAERLKGVDSTLKIQPAELGDSAVYLCASSGRLGQGAYEQYFGPGTRLTVT.

This chain joins TRBV28 and TRBJ2-2; 9 nucleotides match TRBD2. The V and J ends lost 2 bases and 2 bases, in that order; junction bases with no gene match: 9. Germline lookup yields CDR1 MDHEN and CDR2 SYDVKM. This CDR3 spans 18 amino acids. The CDR3 DNA reads as TGTGCCAGCAGTTTAAATCGGGAGGGACTAGCCAACACCGGGGAGCTGTTTTTT. Translated, it gives CASSLNREGLANTGELFF.

This clone was counted only a few times. The chain uses TRBV4-1 and TRBJ1-2, with TRBD1 identical over 10 bases. Germline loops: CDR1 MGHRA, CDR2 YSYEKL. CDR3 length equals 19 residues. V shed 1 base and J 1 base; nucleotides not matched to a gene: 12. The CDR3 spells CASSQGPGGTGERNYGYTF. In nucleotides, the CDR3 is TGCGCCAGCAGCCAAGGGCCCGGCGGGACAGGGGAACGTAACTATGGCTACACCTTC.

The chain is built from TRBV7-2 and TRBJ1-3, with D perhaps matching TRBD1 (6 bases). The CDR3 is 15 amino acids. The germline V and J ends were trimmed by 6 bases and 4 bases, with 16 bases remaining between them. The germline V gene encodes CDR1 SGHTA and CDR2 FQGNSA. CDR3 amino acids: CASRTPTGSGNTIYF. CDR3 bases: TGTGCCAGCAGAACTCCCACAGGGTCGGGAAACACCATATATTTT.

The chain uses TRBV25-1 and TRBJ2-7, with D maybe TRBD2 (5 bases). Germline CDR1 is MGHDK and CDR2 is SYGVNS. The V gene lost 1 base and the J gene lost 5 bases, with 12 bases spanning the gap. The CDR3 extends over 14 amino acids. The CDR3 is CASSEWAGGHEQYF. The CDR3 DNA reads TGTGCCAGCAGTGAATGGGCGGGCGGCCACGAGCAGTACTTC.

The V and J genes are TRBV13 and TRBJ2-7, with 9 positions matching TRBD1. The CDR3 is 14 amino acids. Losses at the gene ends were 5 bases for V and 3 bases for J; bases not matched to a gene: 5. Germline V gene data show CDR1 as PRHDT and CDR2 as FYEKMQ (reference sequence). This CDR3 is CASSRLGQGYEQYF. CDR3 DNA sequence: TGTGCCAGCAGCCGTCTGGGACAGGGCTACGAGCAGTACTTC.